These T cell receptor beta chains were read from a single sample in a study of cytotoxic CD8 clonotypes in ibrutinib-treated CLL. Data came from immunoSEQ multiplex PCR; TCRdb stores just in-frame clones and leaves some out. The table has about 84,000 clones, just over 85% seen once. The material was PBMCs, obtained before ibrutinib treatment. These receptors were obtained from a human donor with chronic lymphocytic leukemia. CDR3s include the opening cysteine and the closing phenylalanine or tryptophan. The order of the fields is clone size, V gene, J gene, D gene, CDR3 DNA, CDR3 protein. The D gene is left open where the match is weak. Only part of the rows carry a size: once, few, many, or a class if the clone is expanded.

clone size: .; V gene: TRBV28; J gene: TRBJ2-2; D gene: .; CDR3 DNA: TGTGCCAGCAGTTTGTCCGGCAGGGTAGGGACCGGGGAGCTGTTTTTT; CDR3 protein: CASSLSGRVGTGELFF
clone size: .; V gene: TRBV12-5; J gene: TRBJ2-7; D gene: .; CDR3 DNA: TGTGCTAGCGGTGGGCAGAGCTCCTACGAGCAGTACTTC; CDR3 protein: CASGGQSSYEQYF
clone size: .; V gene: TRBV5-1; J gene: TRBJ2-7; D gene: TRBD2; CDR3 DNA: TGCGCCAGCAGCTTGAAACTAGCGGGAGGATACGAGCAGTACTTC; CDR3 protein: CASSLKLAGGYEQYF
clone size: .; V gene: TRBV30; J gene: TRBJ2-1; D gene: TRBD2; CDR3 DNA: TGTGCCTGGGCCATTGGGACTAGCGGCAACAATGAGCAGTTCTTC; CDR3 protein: CAWAIGTSGNNEQFF
clone size: .; V gene: TRBV6-1; J gene: TRBJ1-2; D gene: .; CDR3 DNA: TGTGCCAGCAGTGATTGGGGAACACCTCAAACCTATGGCTACACCTTC; CDR3 protein: CASSDWGTPQTYGYTF
clone size: .; V gene: TRBV6-6; J gene: TRBJ2-2; D gene: .; CDR3 DNA: TGTGCCAGCGTAGGGGGGGCGCAGAGCGGGGAGCTGTTTTTT; CDR3 protein: CASVGGAQSGELFF
clone size: .; V gene: TRBV2; J gene: TRBJ2-7; D gene: TRBD2; CDR3 DNA: TGTGCCAGCAGTGTACTAGCGGGGTCCTACGAGCAGTACTTC; CDR3 protein: CASSVLAGSYEQYF
clone size: .; V gene: TRBV5-5; J gene: TRBJ1-3; D gene: TRBD1; CDR3 DNA: TGTGCCAGCAGTGGACAGGACTCCGGAAACACCATATATTTT; CDR3 protein: CASSGQDSGNTIYF
clone size: few; V gene: TRBV27; J gene: TRBJ1-1; D gene: TRBD1; CDR3 DNA: TGTGCCAGCAGTGACAGGGGGCTTAACACTGAAGCTTTCTTT; CDR3 protein: CASSDRGLNTEAFF
clone size: .; V gene: TRBV11-2; J gene: TRBJ1-3; D gene: .; CDR3 DNA: TGTGCCAGCAGCCCAGGACAGCTAGGAAACACCATATATTTT; CDR3 protein: CASSPGQLGNTIYF
clone size: .; V gene: TRBV10-3; J gene: TRBJ1-5; D gene: .; CDR3 DNA: TGTGCCATCAGTGAGGGAGAAGGGGCCGAGCCCCAGCATTTT; CDR3 protein: CAISEGEGAEPQHF
clone size: .; V gene: TRBV5-1; J gene: TRBJ2-7; D gene: TRBD2; CDR3 DNA: TGCGCCAGCAGCCCCCGACCGGGACTAGCGTACGAGCAGTACTTC; CDR3 protein: CASSPRPGLAYEQYF
clone size: .; V gene: TRBV5-4; J gene: TRBJ2-3; D gene: TRBD2; CDR3 DNA: TGTGCCAGCAGCCCATCAGGGACTAGCACCGATACGCAGTATTTT; CDR3 protein: CASSPSGTSTDTQYF
clone size: .; V gene: TRBV27; J gene: TRBJ1-2; D gene: TRBD1; CDR3 DNA: TGTGCCAGCAGTTTAAAGGGGACAGGGGTCTCCTATGGCTACACCTTC; CDR3 protein: CASSLKGTGVSYGYTF
clone size: few; V gene: TRBV7-9; J gene: TRBJ2-5; D gene: TRBD1; CDR3 DNA: TGTGCCAGCAGCTTGACAGGGTTACAAGAGACCCAGTACTTC; CDR3 protein: CASSLTGLQETQYF
clone size: .; V gene: TRBV27; J gene: TRBJ2-7; D gene: .; CDR3 DNA: TGTGCCAGCAGATTACAGAACTCCTACGAGCAGTACTTC; CDR3 protein: CASRLQNSYEQYF
clone size: .; V gene: TRBV29-1; J gene: TRBJ2-2; D gene: .; CDR3 DNA: TGCAGCGTTGACGGAGTTAGCGGTAACACCGGGGAGCTGTTTTTT; CDR3 protein: CSVDGVSGNTGELFF
clone size: .; V gene: TRBV7-6; J gene: TRBJ2-7; D gene: .; CDR3 DNA: TGTGCCAGCAGCTTACTCGATAGAACCTACGAGCAGTACTTC; CDR3 protein: CASSLLDRTYEQYF
clone size: .; V gene: TRBV4-2; J gene: TRBJ1-2; D gene: .; CDR3 DNA: TGTGCCAGCAGCCAACAGGGGACGTATGGCTACACCTTC; CDR3 protein: CASSQQGTYGYTF
clone size: .; V gene: TRBV6-5; J gene: TRBJ1-2; D gene: .; CDR3 DNA: TGTGCCAGCGCCAGACAGTCGACTAACTATGGCTACACCTTC; CDR3 protein: CASARQSTNYGYTF
clone size: .; V gene: TRBV5-5; J gene: TRBJ1-5; D gene: TRBD1; CDR3 DNA: TGTGCCAGCAGCCCGGGACAGGGCAATCAGCCCCAGCATTTT; CDR3 protein: CASSPGQGNQPQHF
clone size: .; V gene: TRBV4-3; J gene: TRBJ1-3; D gene: .; CDR3 DNA: TGCGCCAGCAGCCAAGGCGTAACTGGAAACACCATATATTTT; CDR3 protein: CASSQGVTGNTIYF
clone size: once; V gene: TRBV2; J gene: TRBJ1-2; D gene: .; CDR3 DNA: TGTGCCAGCATCCCGGGGAGTAGAGCTGGCTACACCTTC; CDR3 protein: CASIPGSRAGYTF
clone size: .; V gene: TRBV19; J gene: TRBJ1-5; D gene: .; CDR3 DNA: TGTGCCAGTAGCCTGGGACGGGCGTTGGGCAATCAGCCCCAGCATTTT; CDR3 protein: CASSLGRALGNQPQHF
clone size: .; V gene: TRBV7-3; J gene: TRBJ2-1; D gene: TRBD2; CDR3 DNA: TGTGCCAGCAGCTTAGGACTAGCGGGAGGTGATGAGCAGTTCTTC; CDR3 protein: CASSLGLAGGDEQFF
clone size: .; V gene: TRBV27; J gene: TRBJ2-7; D gene: .; CDR3 DNA: TGTGCCAGCAGTCCAACTTCCCCTCGCTACGAGCAGTACTTC; CDR3 protein: CASSPTSPRYEQYF
clone size: .; V gene: TRBV9; J gene: TRBJ1-2; D gene: .; CDR3 DNA: TGTGCCAGCAGCCCGAGGCAGGAGCCGATAACGCCAGGGGGCTACACCTTC; CDR3 protein: CASSPRQEPITPGGYTF
clone size: .; V gene: TRBV18; J gene: TRBJ1-1; D gene: .; CDR3 DNA: TGTGCCAGCTCACCACAGGGAGAAGCTTTCTTT; CDR3 protein: CASSPQGEAFF
clone size: .; V gene: TRBV27; J gene: TRBJ1-5; D gene: .; CDR3 DNA: TGTGCCAGCAGTTTATCACGGGACACTTATAGCAATCAGCCCCAGCATTTT; CDR3 protein: CASSLSRDTYSNQPQHF
clone size: .; V gene: TRBV29-1; J gene: TRBJ2-5; D gene: .; CDR3 DNA: TGCAGCGTTGGAAAGGACGGGTTCGAGACCCAGTACTTC; CDR3 protein: CSVGKDGFETQYF
clone size: few; V gene: TRBV5-6; J gene: TRBJ1-5; D gene: .; CDR3 DNA: TGTGCCAGCAGCCCCCGGTGGGGGAGACTCAATCAGCCCCAGCATTTT; CDR3 protein: CASSPRWGRLNQPQHF
clone size: .; V gene: TRBV6-5; J gene: TRBJ2-3; D gene: .; CDR3 DNA: TGTGCCAGCACCCAACTGGCCACAGATACGCAGTATTTT; CDR3 protein: CASTQLATDTQYF
clone size: .; V gene: TRBV19; J gene: TRBJ1-1; D gene: TRBD1; CDR3 DNA: TGTGCCAGTAGTATGGACAGGGGGGACACTGAAGCTTTCTTT; CDR3 protein: CASSMDRGDTEAFF
clone size: once; V gene: TRBV4-2; J gene: TRBJ1-5; D gene: .; CDR3 DNA: TGTGCCAGCAGCCAAGATGTGAGGCGCGCAGGGAGGTATCAGCCCCAGCATTTT; CDR3 protein: CASSQDVRRAGRYQPQHF
clone size: .; V gene: TRBV6-5; J gene: TRBJ1-5; D gene: .; CDR3 DNA: TGTGCCAGCAGTACTTATAGCAATCAGCCCCAGCATTTT; CDR3 protein: CASSTYSNQPQHF
clone size: .; V gene: TRBV2; J gene: TRBJ1-4; D gene: TRBD1; CDR3 DNA: TGTGCCAGCAGTGAAGGGACAGGGGGTCGCGAAAAACTGTTTTTT; CDR3 protein: CASSEGTGGREKLFF
clone size: .; V gene: TRBV30; J gene: TRBJ2-7; D gene: TRBD2; CDR3 DNA: TGTGCCTGGATTCGTAGCGGGAGTTACGAGCAGTACTTC; CDR3 protein: CAWIRSGSYEQYF
clone size: .; V gene: TRBV15; J gene: TRBJ2-2; D gene: TRBD1; CDR3 DNA: TGTGCCACCAGCAGAACAGGGGAAACCGGGGAGCTGTTTTTT; CDR3 protein: CATSRTGETGELFF
clone size: .; V gene: TRBV19; J gene: TRBJ2-7; D gene: .; CDR3 DNA: TGTGCCAGTAGTTCACCGGGACTGGGCTACGAGCAGTACTTC; CDR3 protein: CASSSPGLGYEQYF
clone size: .; V gene: TRBV2; J gene: TRBJ2-5; D gene: TRBD2; CDR3 DNA: TGTGCCAGCACCATACTAGCGGTCCTTGGGGAGACCCAGTACTTC; CDR3 protein: CASTILAVLGETQYF
clone size: .; V gene: TRBV28; J gene: TRBJ1-5; D gene: .; CDR3 DNA: TGTGCCAGCAGTTTATCCGGTCGGCAGCCCCAGCATTTT; CDR3 protein: CASSLSGRQPQHF
clone size: .; V gene: TRBV6-1; J gene: TRBJ2-7; D gene: .; CDR3 DNA: TGTGCCAGCGGGGCAGCGGGTCCATACGAGCAGTACTTC; CDR3 protein: CASGAAGPYEQYF
clone size: .; V gene: TRBV18; J gene: TRBJ2-7; D gene: TRBD2; CDR3 DNA: TGTGCCAGCTCAACTCTAGCGGGGACTTTTGGCGAGCAGTACTTC; CDR3 protein: CASSTLAGTFGEQYF
clone size: .; V gene: TRBV9; J gene: TRBJ1-3; D gene: .; CDR3 DNA: TGTGCCAGCAGGAAAGGGGATTCCTCTGGAAACACCATATATTTT; CDR3 protein: CASRKGDSSGNTIYF
clone size: .; V gene: TRBV19; J gene: TRBJ1-2; D gene: TRBD1; CDR3 DNA: TGTGCCAGTAGGGACAGGGGGCGGAATGGCTACACCTTC; CDR3 protein: CASRDRGRNGYTF
clone size: .; V gene: TRBV5-6; J gene: TRBJ2-5; D gene: .; CDR3 DNA: TGTGCCAGCAGCTTTAAAGGGAGCGAGACCCAGTACTTC; CDR3 protein: CASSFKGSETQYF
clone size: .; V gene: TRBV5-4; J gene: TRBJ2-1; D gene: TRBD2; CDR3 DNA: TGTGCCAGCAGCCCCATAGCGGGCCAGTTCTTC; CDR3 protein: CASSPIAGQFF
clone size: .; V gene: TRBV2; J gene: TRBJ2-7; D gene: TRBD1; CDR3 DNA: TGTGCCAGCTTGGACAGGGGCCTTTTGGGCGAGCAGTACTTC; CDR3 protein: CASLDRGLLGEQYF
clone size: .; V gene: TRBV5-4; J gene: TRBJ2-7; D gene: TRBD2; CDR3 DNA: TGTGCCAGCAGCTTGACTAGCGGGCGAGCTACGAAGTTGATTAGTCAGTACTTC; CDR3 protein: CASSLTSGRATKLISQYF
clone size: once; V gene: TRBV28; J gene: TRBJ1-1; D gene: TRBD1; CDR3 DNA: TGTGCCAGCAGTTTGTTATATGGGACAGGGGGGGCTACTGAAGCTTTCTTT; CDR3 protein: CASSLLYGTGGATEAFF
clone size: .; V gene: TRBV19; J gene: TRBJ1-2; D gene: .; CDR3 DNA: TGTGCCAGTAGTATAGGTACCGCTCCGGGCTATGGCTACACCTTC; CDR3 protein: CASSIGTAPGYGYTF